The source of this T cell receptor (beta chain) is a study of OX40 agonist ivuxolimab in advanced cancers. The repertoire was sequenced with immunoSEQ multiplex PCR; TCRdb's copy has only in-frame clones and lacks some. The sample consists of some 10,000 clones, 84% of them appearing once. Trimming removed 5 bases at V and 2 bases at J, with 6 bases between. The length of the CDR3 is 13 residues. CDR1 and CDR2 (germline): LNHDA, SQIVND (reference sequence). The J gene is TRBJ2-2, the V gene TRBV19, with no clear D. The source is an adult with an advanced solid tumor such as melanoma, head and neck, liver or kidney cancer. The sequenced sample was CD4+ or CD8+ T cells sorted from blood, obtained in a trial of the OX40 agonist ivuxolimab. The CDR3 sequence: CASSPSNTGELFF. Written as DNA, the CDR3 is TGTGCCAGTAGTCCTAGTAACACCGGGGAGCTGTTTTTT.